This T cell receptor (beta chain) derives from a study of technical replicates of blood from several donors. Germline CDR1 is SGHNT and CDR2 is YENEEA. Trimming left V 1 base short and J 5 bases short, with 15 bases between. The CDR3 extends over 16 amino acids. The table came from immunoSEQ multiplex PCR; TCRdb's copy has only in-frame clones and leaves some out. This table has around 83,000 clones, 94% appearing once. The TCR comes from a human donor in good health. The chain couples TRBV11-3 to TRBJ2-1, with D unclear. The sample consisted of T cells isolated from PBMCs. The CDR3 DNA reads TGTGCCAGCAGCTTAGGCATAGCTAAAATTAACAATGAGCAGTTCTTC. Protein sequence: CASSLGIAKINNEQFF.